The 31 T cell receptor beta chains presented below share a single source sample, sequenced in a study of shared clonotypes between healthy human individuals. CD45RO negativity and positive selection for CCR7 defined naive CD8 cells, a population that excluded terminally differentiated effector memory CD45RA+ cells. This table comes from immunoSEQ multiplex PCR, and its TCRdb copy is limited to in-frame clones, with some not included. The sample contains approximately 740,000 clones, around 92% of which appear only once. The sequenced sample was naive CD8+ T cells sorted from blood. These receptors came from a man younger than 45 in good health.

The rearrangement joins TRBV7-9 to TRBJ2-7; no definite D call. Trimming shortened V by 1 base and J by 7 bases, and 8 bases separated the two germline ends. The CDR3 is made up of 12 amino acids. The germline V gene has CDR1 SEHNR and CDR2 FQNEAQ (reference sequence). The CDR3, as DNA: TGTGCCAGCAGCTTAGAGGTGGATGAGCAGTACTTC. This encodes CASSLEVDEQYF.

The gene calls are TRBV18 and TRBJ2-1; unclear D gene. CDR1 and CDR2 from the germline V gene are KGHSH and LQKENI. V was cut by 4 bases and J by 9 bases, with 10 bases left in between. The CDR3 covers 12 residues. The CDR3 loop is CASSHSSREQFF. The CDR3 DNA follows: TGTGCCAGCTCACACAGTAGCCGTGAGCAGTTCTTC.

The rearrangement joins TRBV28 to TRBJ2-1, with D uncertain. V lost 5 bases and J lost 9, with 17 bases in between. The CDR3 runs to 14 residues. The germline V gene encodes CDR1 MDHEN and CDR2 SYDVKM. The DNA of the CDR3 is TGTGCCAGCAGTGGTCGAGGCCCCCTTATTGAGCAGTTCTTC. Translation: CASSGRGPLIEQFF.

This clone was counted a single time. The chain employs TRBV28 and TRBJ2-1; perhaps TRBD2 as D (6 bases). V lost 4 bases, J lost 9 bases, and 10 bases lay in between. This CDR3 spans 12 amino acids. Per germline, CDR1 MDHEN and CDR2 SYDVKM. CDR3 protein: CASSWGDGEQFF. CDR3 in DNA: TGTGCCAGCAGTTGGGGGGACGGTGAGCAGTTCTTC.

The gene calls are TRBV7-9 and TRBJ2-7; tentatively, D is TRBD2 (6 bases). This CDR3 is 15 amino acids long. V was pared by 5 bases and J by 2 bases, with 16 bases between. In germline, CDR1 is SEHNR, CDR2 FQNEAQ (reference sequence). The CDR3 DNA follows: TGTGCCAGCAGCGGGCCGGGGCGGGGCCCCTACGAGCAGTACTTC. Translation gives CASSGPGRGPYEQYF. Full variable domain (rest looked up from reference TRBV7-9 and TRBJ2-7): DTGVSQNPRHKITKRGQNVTFRCDPISEHNRLYWYRQTLGQGPEFLTYFQNEAQLEKSRLLSDRFSAERPKGSFSTLEIQRTEQGDSAMYLCASSGPGRGPYEQYFGPGTRLTVT.

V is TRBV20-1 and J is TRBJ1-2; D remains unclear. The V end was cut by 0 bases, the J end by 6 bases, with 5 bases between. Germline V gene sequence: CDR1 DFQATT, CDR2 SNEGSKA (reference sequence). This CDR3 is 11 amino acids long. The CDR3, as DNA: TGCAGTGCTAGAGATTACAATGGCTACACCTTC. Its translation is CSARDYNGYTF.

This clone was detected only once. The CDR3 DNA follows: TGCGCCAGCAGCGATGGACAGGGCAGATTATACGAGCAGTACTTC. Protein: CASSDGQGRLYEQYF. This sequence joins TRBV5-1 and TRBJ2-7; TRBD1 matches 8 bases. Germline CDR1 is SGHRS and CDR2 is YFSETQ. The V gene end was trimmed by 4 bases and the J gene end by 4 bases; junction bases not matched to a gene: 10. The CDR3 loop spans 15 amino acids.

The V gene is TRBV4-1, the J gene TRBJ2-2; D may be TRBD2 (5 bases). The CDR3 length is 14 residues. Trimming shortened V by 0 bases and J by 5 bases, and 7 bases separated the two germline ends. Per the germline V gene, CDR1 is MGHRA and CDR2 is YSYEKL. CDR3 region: CASSQDGSTGELFF. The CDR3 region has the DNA TGCGCCAGCAGCCAAGATGGGAGTACCGGGGAGCTGTTTTTT.

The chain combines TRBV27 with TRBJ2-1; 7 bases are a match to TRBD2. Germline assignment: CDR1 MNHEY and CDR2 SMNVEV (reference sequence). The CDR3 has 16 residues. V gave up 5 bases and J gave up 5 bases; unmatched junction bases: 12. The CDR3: CASSRTISGWDNEQFF. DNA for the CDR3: TGTGCCAGCAGTCGAACAATTAGCGGGTGGGACAATGAGCAGTTCTTC.

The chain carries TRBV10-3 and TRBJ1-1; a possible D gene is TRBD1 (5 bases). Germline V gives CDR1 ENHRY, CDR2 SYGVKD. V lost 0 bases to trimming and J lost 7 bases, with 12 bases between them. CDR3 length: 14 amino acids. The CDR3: CAISESGGASEAFF. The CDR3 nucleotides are TGTGCCATCAGTGAGTCGGGTGGGGCTAGTGAAGCTTTCTTT.

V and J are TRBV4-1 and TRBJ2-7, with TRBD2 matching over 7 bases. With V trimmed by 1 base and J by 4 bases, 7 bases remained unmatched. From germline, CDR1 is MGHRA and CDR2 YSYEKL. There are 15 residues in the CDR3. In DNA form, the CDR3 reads TGCGCCAGCAGCCAAGTCCGGGACTATGGGTACGAGCAGTACTTC. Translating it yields CASSQVRDYGYEQYF.

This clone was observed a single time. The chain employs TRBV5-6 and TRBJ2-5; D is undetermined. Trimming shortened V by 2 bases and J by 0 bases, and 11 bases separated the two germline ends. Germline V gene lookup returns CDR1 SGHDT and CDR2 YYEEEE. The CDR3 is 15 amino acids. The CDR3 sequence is CASSFPTGYQETQYF. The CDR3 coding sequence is TGTGCCAGCAGCTTTCCGACTGGGTACCAAGAGACCCAGTACTTC.

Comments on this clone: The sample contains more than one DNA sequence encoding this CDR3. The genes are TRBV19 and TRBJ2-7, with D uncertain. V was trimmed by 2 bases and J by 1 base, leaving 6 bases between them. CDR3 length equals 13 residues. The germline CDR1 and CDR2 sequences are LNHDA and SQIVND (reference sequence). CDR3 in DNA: TGTGCCAGTAGTATAAGTCCGTCCTACGAGCAGTACTTC. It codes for CASSISPSYEQYF.

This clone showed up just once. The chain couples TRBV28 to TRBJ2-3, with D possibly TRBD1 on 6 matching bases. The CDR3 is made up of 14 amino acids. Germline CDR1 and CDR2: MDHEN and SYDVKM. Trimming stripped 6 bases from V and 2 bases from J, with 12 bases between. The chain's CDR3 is CASSSRDNTDTQYF. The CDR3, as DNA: TGTGCCAGCAGCTCCCGGGACAACACAGATACGCAGTATTTT. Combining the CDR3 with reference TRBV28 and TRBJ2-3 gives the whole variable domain DVKVTQSSRYLVKRTGEKVFLECVQDMDHENMFWYRQDPGLGLRLIYFSYDVKMKEKGDIPEGYSVSREKKERFSLILESASTNQTSMYLCASSSRDNTDTQYFGPGTRLTVL.

The CDR3 protein is CASSQPGGQITYNEQFF. The CDR3 bases are TGTGCCAGCAGCCAACCTGGAGGACAGATTACATACAATGAGCAGTTCTTC. The chain uses TRBV11-1 and TRBJ2-1; TRBD1 might be the D (6 bases). Per germline, CDR1 SGHAT and CDR2 FQDESV (reference sequence). V was trimmed by 5 bases and J by 4 bases, leaving 21 bases between them. The CDR3 has 17 residues.

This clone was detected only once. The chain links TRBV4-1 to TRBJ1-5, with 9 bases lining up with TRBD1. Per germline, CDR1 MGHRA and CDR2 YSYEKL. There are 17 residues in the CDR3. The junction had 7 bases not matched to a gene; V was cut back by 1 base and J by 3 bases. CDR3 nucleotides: TGCGCCAGCAGCCAAGCAACGGGACAGGGCGACAATCAGCCCCAGCATTTT. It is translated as CASSQATGQGDNQPQHF.

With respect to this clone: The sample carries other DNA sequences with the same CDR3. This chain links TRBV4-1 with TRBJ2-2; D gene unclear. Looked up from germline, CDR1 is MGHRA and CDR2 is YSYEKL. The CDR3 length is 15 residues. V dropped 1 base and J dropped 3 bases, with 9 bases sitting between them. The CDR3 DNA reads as TGCGCCAGCAGCCAAGTTTTGGCGGACACCGGGGAGCTGTTTTTT. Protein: CASSQVLADTGELFF.

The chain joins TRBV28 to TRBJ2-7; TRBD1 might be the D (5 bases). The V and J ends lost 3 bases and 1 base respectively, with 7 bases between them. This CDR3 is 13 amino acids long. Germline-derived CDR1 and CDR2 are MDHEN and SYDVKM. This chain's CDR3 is CASSFGASYEQYF. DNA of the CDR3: TGTGCCAGCAGTTTTGGGGCGTCCTACGAGCAGTACTTC.

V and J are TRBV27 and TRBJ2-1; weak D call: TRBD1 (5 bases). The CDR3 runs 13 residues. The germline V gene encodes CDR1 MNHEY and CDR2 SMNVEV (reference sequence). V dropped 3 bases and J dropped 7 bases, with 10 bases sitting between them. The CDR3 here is CASSFAQGNEQFF. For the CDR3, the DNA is TGTGCCAGCAGTTTTGCTCAGGGTAATGAGCAGTTCTTC.

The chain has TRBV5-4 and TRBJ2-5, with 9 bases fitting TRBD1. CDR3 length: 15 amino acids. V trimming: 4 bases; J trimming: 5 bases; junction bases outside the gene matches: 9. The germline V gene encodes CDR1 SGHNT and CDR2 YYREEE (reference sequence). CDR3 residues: CASSLVGQGHETQYF. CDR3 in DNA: TGTGCCAGCAGCCTGGTGGGACAGGGTCACGAGACCCAGTACTTC.

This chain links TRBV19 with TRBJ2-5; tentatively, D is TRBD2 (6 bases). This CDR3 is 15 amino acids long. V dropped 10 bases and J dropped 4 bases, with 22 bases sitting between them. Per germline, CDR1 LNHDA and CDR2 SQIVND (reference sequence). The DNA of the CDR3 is TGTGCCACCAAAGACCCTGGTCGGGAGATAGAGACCCAGTACTTC. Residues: CATKDPGREIETQYF.

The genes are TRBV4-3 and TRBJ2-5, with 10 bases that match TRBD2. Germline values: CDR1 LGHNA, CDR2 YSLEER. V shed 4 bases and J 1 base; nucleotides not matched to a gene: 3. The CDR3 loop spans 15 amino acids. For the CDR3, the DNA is TGCGCCAGCAGCCCGGGACTAGCGACCCAAGAGACCCAGTACTTC. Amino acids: CASSPGLATQETQYF.

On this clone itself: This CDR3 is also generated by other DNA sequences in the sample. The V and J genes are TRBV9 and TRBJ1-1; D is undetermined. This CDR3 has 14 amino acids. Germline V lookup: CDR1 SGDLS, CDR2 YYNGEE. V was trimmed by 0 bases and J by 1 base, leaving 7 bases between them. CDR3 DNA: TGTGCCAGCAGCGTAGGAGGTCCGAACACTGAAGCTTTCTTT. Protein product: CASSVGGPNTEAFF.

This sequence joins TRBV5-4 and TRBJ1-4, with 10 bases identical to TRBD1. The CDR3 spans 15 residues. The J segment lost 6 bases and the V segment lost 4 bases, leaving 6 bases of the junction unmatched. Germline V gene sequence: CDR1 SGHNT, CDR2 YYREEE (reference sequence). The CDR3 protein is CASSLYGTGDEKLFF. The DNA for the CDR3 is TGTGCCAGCAGCCTGTACGGGACAGGGGATGAAAAACTGTTTTTT. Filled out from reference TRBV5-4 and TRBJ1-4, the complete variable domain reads ETGVTQSPTHLIKTRGQQVTLRCSSQSGHNTVSWYQQALGQGPQFIFQYYREEENGRGNFPPRFSGLQFPNYSSELNVNALELDDSALYLCASSLYGTGDEKLFFGSGTQLSVL.

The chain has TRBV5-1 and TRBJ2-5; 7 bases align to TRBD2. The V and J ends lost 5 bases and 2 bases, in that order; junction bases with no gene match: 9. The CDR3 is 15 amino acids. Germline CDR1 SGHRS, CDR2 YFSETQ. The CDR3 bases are TGCGCCAGCAGTCTGCGCGGGGGTTTACAAGAGACCCAGTACTTC. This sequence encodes CASSLRGGLQETQYF.

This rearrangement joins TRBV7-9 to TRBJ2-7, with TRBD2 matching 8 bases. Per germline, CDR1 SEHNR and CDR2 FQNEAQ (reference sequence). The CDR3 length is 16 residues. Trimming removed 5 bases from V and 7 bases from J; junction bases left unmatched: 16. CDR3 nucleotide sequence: TGTGCCAGCAGCCCAGAGCGGGAGCTTTCGGGTCTGGAGCAGTACTTC. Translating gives CASSPERELSGLEQYF.

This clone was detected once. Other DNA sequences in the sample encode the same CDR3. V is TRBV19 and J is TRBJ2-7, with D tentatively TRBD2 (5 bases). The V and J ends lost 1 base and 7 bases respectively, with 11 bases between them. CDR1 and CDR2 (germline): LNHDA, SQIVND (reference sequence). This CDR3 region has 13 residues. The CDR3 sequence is CASSIVPSGEQYF. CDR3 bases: TGTGCCAGTAGTATAGTCCCGTCGGGAGAGCAGTACTTC. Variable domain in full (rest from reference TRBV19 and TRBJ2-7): DGGITQSPKYLFRKEGQNVTLSCEQNLNHDAMYWYRQDPGQGLRLIYYSQIVNDFQKGDIAEGYSVSREKKESFPLTVTSAQKNPTAFYLCASSIVPSGEQYFGPGTRLTVT.

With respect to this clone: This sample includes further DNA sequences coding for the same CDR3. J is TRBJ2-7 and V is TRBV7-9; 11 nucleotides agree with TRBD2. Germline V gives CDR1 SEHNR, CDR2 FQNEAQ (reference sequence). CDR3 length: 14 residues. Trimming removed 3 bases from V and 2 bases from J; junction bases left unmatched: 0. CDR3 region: CASSFSGRAYEQYF. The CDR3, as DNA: TGTGCCAGCAGCTTTAGCGGGAGGGCCTACGAGCAGTACTTC.

DNA of the CDR3: TGTGCCAGCAGCTTCTTAGCAGTCCAGCCCCAGCATTTT. Its protein is CASSFLAVQPQHF. The chain employs TRBV7-2 and TRBJ1-5, with no clear D. The CDR3 spans 13 residues. V was cut by 3 bases and J by 7 bases, with 10 bases left in between. Germline CDR1 SGHTA, CDR2 FQGNSA. The variable domain in full, completed from reference TRBV7-2 and TRBJ1-5, reads GAGVSQSPSNKVTEKGKDVELRCDPISGHTALYWYRQSLGQGLEFLIYFQGNSAPDKSGLPSDRFSAERTGGSVSTLTIQRTQQEDSAVYLCASSFLAVQPQHFGDGTRLSIL.

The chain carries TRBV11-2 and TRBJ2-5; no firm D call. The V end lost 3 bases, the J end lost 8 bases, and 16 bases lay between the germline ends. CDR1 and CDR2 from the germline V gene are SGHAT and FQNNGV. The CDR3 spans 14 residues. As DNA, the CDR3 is TGTGCCAGCAGCTTCTGGCAGGACGCACAAACCCAGTACTTC. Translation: CASSFWQDAQTQYF.

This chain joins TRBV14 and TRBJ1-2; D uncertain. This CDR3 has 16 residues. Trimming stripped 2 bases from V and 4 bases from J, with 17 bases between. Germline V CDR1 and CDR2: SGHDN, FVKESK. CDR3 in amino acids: CASSQRTGNSFYGYTF. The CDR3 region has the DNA TGTGCCAGCAGCCAAAGGACGGGGAATTCCTTCTATGGCTACACCTTC.